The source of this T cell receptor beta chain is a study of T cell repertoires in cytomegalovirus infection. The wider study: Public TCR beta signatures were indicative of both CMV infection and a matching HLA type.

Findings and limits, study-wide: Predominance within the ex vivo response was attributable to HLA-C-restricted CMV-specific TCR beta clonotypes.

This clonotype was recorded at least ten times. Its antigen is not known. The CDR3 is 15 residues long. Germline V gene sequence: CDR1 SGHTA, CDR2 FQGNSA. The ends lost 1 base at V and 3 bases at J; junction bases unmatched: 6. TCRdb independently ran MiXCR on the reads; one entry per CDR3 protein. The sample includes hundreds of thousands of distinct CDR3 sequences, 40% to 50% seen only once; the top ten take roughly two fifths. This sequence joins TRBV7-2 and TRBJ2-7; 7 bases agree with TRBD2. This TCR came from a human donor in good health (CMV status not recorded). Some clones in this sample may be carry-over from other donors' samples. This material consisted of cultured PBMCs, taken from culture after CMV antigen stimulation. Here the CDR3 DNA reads TGTGCCAGCAGCTTAGAGCCGGTAGCGGGCTACGAGCAGTACTTC. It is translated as CASSLEPVAGYEQYF.